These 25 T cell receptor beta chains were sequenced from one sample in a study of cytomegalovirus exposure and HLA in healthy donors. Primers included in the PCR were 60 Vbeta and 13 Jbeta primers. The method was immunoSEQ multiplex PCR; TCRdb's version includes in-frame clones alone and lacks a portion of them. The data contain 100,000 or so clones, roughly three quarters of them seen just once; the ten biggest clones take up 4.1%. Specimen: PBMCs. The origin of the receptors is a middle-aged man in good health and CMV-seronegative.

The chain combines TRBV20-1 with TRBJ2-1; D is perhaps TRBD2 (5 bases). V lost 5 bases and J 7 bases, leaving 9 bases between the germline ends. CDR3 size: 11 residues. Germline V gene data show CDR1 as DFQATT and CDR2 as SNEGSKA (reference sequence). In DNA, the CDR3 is TGCAGTGCTGAGGGTACGAATGAGCAGTTCTTC. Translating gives CSAEGTNEQFF.

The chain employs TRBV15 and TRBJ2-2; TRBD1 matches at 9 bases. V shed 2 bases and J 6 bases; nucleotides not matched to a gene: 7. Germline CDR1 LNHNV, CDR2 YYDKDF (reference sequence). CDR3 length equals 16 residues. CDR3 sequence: CATSRFRDRDSGELFF. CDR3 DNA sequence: TGTGCCACCAGCAGATTTCGGGACAGGGATTCCGGGGAGCTGTTTTTT. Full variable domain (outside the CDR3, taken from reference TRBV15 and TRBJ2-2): DAMVIQNPRYQVTQFGKPVTLSCSQTLNHNVMYWYQQKSSQAPKLLFHYYDKDFNNEADTPDNFQSRRPNTSFCFLDIRSPGLGDTAMYLCATSRFRDRDSGELFFGEGSRLTVL.

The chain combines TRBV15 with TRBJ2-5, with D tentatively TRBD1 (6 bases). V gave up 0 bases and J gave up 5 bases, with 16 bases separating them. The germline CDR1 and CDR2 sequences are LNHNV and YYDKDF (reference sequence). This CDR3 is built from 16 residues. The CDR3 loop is CATSREHRASGETQYF. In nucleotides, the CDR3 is TGTGCCACCAGCAGAGAACACAGGGCCTCCGGGGAGACCCAGTACTTC.

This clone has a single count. CDR3 sequence reads: CASSQDTRPAGAFF. As DNA, the CDR3 is TGTGCCAGCAGCCAAGATACAAGGCCGGCGGGAGCTTTCTTT. The V call is TRBV14, the J call TRBJ1-1; no clear D gene. There are 14 residues in the CDR3. V dropped 0 bases and J dropped 10 bases, with 15 bases sitting between them. From germline, CDR1 is SGHDN and CDR2 FVKESK.

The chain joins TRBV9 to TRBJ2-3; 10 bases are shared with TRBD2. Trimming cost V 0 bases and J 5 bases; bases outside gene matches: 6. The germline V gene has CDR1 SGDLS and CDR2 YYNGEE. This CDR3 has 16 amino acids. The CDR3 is CASSVDSGGPRDTQYF. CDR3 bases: TGTGCCAGCAGCGTAGATAGCGGGGGGCCAAGAGATACGCAGTATTTT.

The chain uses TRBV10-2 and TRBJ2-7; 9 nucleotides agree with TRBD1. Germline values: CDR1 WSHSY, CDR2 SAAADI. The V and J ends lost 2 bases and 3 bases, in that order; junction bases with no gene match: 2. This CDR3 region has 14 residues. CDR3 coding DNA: TGCGCCAGCAGTGAGGGACAGGGGCACTACGAGCAGTACTTC. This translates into CASSEGQGHYEQYF.

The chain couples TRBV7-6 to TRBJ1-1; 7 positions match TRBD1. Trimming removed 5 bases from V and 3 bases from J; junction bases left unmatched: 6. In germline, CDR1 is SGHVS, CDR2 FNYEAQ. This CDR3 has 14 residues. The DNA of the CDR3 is TGTGCCAGCAGCCAAAGACAGGGCTACACTGAAGCTTTCTTT. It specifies CASSQRQGYTEAFF.

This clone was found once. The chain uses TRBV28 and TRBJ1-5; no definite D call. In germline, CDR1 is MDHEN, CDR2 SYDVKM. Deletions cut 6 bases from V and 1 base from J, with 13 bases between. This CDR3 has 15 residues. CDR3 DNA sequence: TGTGCCAGCAGATCCGGGGTCGCGAGCAATCAGCCCCAGCATTTT. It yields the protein CASRSGVASNQPQHF. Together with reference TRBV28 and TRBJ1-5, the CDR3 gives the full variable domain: DVKVTQSSRYLVKRTGEKVFLECVQDMDHENMFWYRQDPGLGLRLIYFSYDVKMKEKGDIPEGYSVSREKKERFSLILESASTNQTSMYLCASRSGVASNQPQHFGDGTRLSIL.

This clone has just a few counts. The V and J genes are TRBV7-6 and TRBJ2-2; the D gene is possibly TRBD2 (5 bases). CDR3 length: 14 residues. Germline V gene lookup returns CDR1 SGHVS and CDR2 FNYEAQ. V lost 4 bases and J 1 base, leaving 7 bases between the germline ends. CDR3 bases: TGTGCCAGCAGCTCAGGAGGGAACACCGGGGAGCTGTTTTTT. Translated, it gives CASSSGGNTGELFF.

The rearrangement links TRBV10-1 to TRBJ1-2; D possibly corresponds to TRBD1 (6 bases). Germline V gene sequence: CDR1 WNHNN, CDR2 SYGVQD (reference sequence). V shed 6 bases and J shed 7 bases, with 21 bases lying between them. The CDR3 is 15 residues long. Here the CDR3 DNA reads TGCGCCAGCAGGACCCCAGGGGATGATTCCTCTGGCTACACCTTC. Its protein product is CASRTPGDDSSGYTF.

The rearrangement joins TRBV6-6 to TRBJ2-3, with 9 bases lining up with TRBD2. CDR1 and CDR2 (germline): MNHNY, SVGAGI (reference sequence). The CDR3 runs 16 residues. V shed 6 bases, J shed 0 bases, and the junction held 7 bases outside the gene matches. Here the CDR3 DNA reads TGTGCCAGCAGCCCTTGGCGGGGGGGTAGCACAGATACGCAGTATTTT. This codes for CASSPWRGGSTDTQYF.

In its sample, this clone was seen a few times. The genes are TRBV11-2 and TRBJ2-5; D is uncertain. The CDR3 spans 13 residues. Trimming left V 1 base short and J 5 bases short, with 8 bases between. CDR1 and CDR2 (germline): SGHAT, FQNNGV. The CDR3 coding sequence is TGTGCCAGCAGCTTAGGGGCCTCGGAGACCCAGTACTTC. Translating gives CASSLGASETQYF. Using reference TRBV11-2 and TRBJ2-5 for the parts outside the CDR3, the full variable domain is EAGVAQSPRYKIIEKRQSVAFWCNPISGHATLYWYQQILGQGPKLLIQFQNNGVVDDSQLPKDRFSAERLKGVDSTLKIQPAKLEDSAVYLCASSLGASETQYFGPGTRLLVL.

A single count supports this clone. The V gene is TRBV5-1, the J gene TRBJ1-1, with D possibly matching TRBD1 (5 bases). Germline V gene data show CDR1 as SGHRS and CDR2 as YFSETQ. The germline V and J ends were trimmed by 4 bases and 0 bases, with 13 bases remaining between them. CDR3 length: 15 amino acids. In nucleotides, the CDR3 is TGCGCCAGCAGCCCTGCTGGACACTTGAACACTGAAGCTTTCTTT. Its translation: CASSPAGHLNTEAFF.

The CDR3, as DNA: TGTGCCAGCAGCTTTGAAGCGGGAATACACCAAGAGACCCAGTACTTC. This sequence encodes CASSFEAGIHQETQYF. The chain couples TRBV12-1 to TRBJ2-5; TRBD2 is taken as the D call from the table, unchecked against the DNA. TRBV12-1 is listed as a pseudogene. The CDR3 sequence is 16 residues long.

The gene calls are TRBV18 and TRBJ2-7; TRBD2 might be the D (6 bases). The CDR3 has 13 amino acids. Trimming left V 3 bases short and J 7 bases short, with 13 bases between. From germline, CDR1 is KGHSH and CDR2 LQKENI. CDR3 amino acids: CASSPTNGGEQYV. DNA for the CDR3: TGTGCCAGCTCACCCACGAACGGGGGTGAGCAGTACGTC.

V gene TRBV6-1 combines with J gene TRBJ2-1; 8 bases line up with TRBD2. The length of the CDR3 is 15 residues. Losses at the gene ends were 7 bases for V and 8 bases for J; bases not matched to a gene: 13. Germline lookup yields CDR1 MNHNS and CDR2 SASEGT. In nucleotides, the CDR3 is TGTGCCAGCAACAATTATCCAGCGGGGGTTGATGAGCAGTTCTTC. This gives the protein CASNNYPAGVDEQFF.

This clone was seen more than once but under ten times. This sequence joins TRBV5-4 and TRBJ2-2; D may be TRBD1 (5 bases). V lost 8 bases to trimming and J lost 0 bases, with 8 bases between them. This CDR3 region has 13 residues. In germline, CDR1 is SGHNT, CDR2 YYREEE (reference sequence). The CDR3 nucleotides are TGTGCCAGTGGACAAACGAACACCGGGGAGCTGTTTTTT. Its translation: CASGQTNTGELFF.

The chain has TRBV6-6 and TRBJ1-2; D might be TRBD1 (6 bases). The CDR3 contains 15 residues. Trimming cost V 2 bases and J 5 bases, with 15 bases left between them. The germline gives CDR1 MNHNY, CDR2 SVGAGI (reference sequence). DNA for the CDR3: TGTGCCAGCAGTTACCCCGGACAGCTATCGTATGGCTACACCTTC. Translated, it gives CASSYPGQLSYGYTF.

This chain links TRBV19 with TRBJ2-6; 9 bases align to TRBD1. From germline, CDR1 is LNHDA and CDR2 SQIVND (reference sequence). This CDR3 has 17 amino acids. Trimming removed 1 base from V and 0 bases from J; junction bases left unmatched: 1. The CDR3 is CASSIVTGGSGANVLTF. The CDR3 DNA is TGTGCCAGTAGTATAGTGACAGGGGGCTCTGGGGCCAACGTCCTGACTTTC. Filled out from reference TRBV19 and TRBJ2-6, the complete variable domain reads DGGITQSPKYLFRKEGQNVTLSCEQNLNHDAMYWYRQDPGQGLRLIYYSQIVNDFQKGDIAEGYSVSREKKESFPLTVTSAQKNPTAFYLCASSIVTGGSGANVLTFGAGSRLTVL.

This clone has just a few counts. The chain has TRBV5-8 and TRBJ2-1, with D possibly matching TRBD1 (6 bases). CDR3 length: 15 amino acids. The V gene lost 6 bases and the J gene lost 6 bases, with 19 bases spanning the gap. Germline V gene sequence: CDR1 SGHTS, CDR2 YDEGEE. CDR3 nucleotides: TGTGCCAGCACCAATGGGGGCAGGGTTCGCAATGAGCAGTTCTTC. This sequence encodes CASTNGGRVRNEQFF.

CDR3 sequence: CASSLGGGRNYGYTF. The CDR3 DNA sequence: TGCGCCAGCAGCTTGGGGGGAGGGAGGAACTATGGCTACACCTTC. The chain employs TRBV5-1 and TRBJ1-2; D is unclear. Deletions cut 0 bases from V and 2 bases from J, with 11 bases between. Per germline, CDR1 SGHRS and CDR2 YFSETQ. CDR3 length equals 15 residues.

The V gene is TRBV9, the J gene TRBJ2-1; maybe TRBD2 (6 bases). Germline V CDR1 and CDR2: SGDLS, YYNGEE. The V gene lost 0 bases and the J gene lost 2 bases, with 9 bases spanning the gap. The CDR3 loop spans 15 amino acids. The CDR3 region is CASSVAGDPYNEQFF. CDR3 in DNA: TGTGCCAGCAGCGTAGCGGGGGATCCCTACAATGAGCAGTTCTTC.

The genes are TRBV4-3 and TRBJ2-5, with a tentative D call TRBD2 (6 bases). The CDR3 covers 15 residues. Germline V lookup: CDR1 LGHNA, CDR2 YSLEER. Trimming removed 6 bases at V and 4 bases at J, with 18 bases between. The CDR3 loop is CASSLRLGGPETQYF. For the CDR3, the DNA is TGCGCCAGCAGTCTAAGATTGGGAGGCCCAGAGACCCAGTACTTC.

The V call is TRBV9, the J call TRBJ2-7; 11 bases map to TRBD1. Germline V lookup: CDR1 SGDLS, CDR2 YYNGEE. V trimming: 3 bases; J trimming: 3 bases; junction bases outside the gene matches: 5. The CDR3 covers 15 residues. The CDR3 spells CASSGTGGPFYEQYF. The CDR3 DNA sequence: TGTGCCAGCAGCGGGACAGGGGGCCCTTTCTACGAGCAGTACTTC.

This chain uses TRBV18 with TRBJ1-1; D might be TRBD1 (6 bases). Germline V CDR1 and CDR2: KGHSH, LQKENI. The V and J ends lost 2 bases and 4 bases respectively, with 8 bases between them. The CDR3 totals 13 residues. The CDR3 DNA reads TGTGCCAGCTCACCAAGGGGGATCACTGAAGCTTTCTTT. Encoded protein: CASSPRGITEAFF.